The sample holds a few counts of the clone carrying this TCR beta chain. Its antigen remains unidentified. The source of the sample is a study of blood T cells in healthy people across ages. Overall study findings and caveats: The study found more naive CD4+ cells and higher diversity in long-lived than aged donors.

A second PCR of roughly 6 to 12 cycles used a sample-barcoded 5' primer and a J-beta primer mix. MiXCR, applied by TCRdb to the 5' RACE reads, yields one record per CDR3 protein. In the table there are 1.5 million to 2 million distinct CDR3 sequences, just under 50% of which are singletons. V was cut by 3 bases and J by 0 bases, with 17 bases left in between. The CDR3 contains 16 residues. Per the germline V gene, CDR1 is DFQATT and CDR2 is SNEGSKA (reference sequence). The sample consisted of blood. The V gene is TRBV20-1, the J gene TRBJ2-5; D gene ambiguous. The TCR comes from a woman aged 40 to 50 in good health. The CDR3 loop reads CSASPTVSKYQETQYF. The CDR3 bases are TGCAGTGCTAGCCCCACGGTGTCAAAGTACCAAGAGACCCAGTACTTC.